The sequence of this TCR beta chain was determined in a study of blood T cell repertoires in COVID-19. A few counts support this clone. TCRdb's table, derived via immunoSEQ multiplex PCR, lists solely in-frame clones and lacks some. The table has a few hundred thousand clones, roughly 90% seen once. From germline, CDR1 is SGHDN and CDR2 FVKESK. V was pared by 4 bases and J by 7 bases, with 16 bases of the junction left unmatched. The CDR3 is 16 residues long. The TCR was taken from a woman aged 40 to 50 who had recovered from COVID-19. The chain is built from TRBV14 and TRBJ2-7; 7 bases align to TRBD1. Specimen: PBMCs or T cells enriched from blood (not recorded which). The CDR3 loop reads CASSPALGGLGKEQYF. CDR3 sequence (DNA): TGTGCCAGCAGCCCCGCTTTAGGGGGCCTCGGGAAAGAGCAGTACTTC. The full variable domain, its missing parts supplied by reference TRBV14 and TRBJ2-7, is EAGVTQFPSHSVIEKGQTVTLRCDPISGHDNLYWYRRVMGKEIKFLLHFVKESKQDESGMPNNRFLAERTGGTYSTLKVQPAELEDSGVYFCASSPALGGLGKEQYFGPGTRLTVT.